The clone carrying this TCR beta chain was found many times. Its antigen is not known. Trimming left V 0 bases short and J 9 bases short, with 18 bases between. CDR3 size: 15 residues. Per the germline V gene, CDR1 is SGHRS and CDR2 is YFSETQ. This sample was taken from a study of response to subunit inactivated influenza vaccine. Study-level results: Authors suggested each seasonal influenza vaccination recruits few new T cells.

TCRdb analysed the RT-PCR reads with MiXCR anew, one entry per CDR3 protein. The repertoire has over 400,000 distinct CDR3 sequences, 10% to 15% of them found once; the top ten carry 10% to 15%. This sequence originates from a man between 45 and 60 years old who received an inactivated influenza vaccine. Sequencing used PBMCs from blood, obtained roughly 45 days after vaccination. The chain has TRBV5-1 and TRBJ2-5, with D possibly matching TRBD2 (6 bases). CDR3 loop: CASSLEDGGVLPQYF. CDR3 coding DNA: TGCGCCAGCAGCTTGGAGGATGGAGGGGTCCTGCCCCAGTACTTC.